The 20 T cell receptor beta chains listed next were all sequenced from one sample in a study of blood T cell repertoires in COVID-19. Clones were read by immunoSEQ multiplex PCR, and TCRdb kept only the in-frame ones, dropping some. The sample has roughly 200,000 clones, around 88% seen once. Material for sequencing was PBMCs or T cells enriched from blood (not recorded which). The receptors were gathered from a man aged 35 to 55 with acute COVID-19.

This chain uses TRBV7-3 with TRBJ2-1, with TRBD2 identical over 13 bases. Trimming cost V 3 bases and J 11 bases; bases outside gene matches: 4. The CDR3 is made up of 14 amino acids. From germline, CDR1 is SGHTA and CDR2 FQGTGA. The DNA of the CDR3 is TGTGCCAGCAGCTTCGGACTAGCGGGAGACAAGCAGTTCTTC. It translates to CASSFGLAGDKQFF.

The chain uses TRBV7-8 and TRBJ1-2; no reliable D call. The germline CDR1 and CDR2 sequences are SGHVS and FQNEAQ. Trimming shortened V by 5 bases and J by 0 bases, and 13 bases separated the two germline ends. The CDR3 contains 15 residues. CDR3 coding DNA: TGTGCCAGCAGCCCAGCACGAGCTACTAACTATGGCTACACCTTC. Its translation is CASSPARATNYGYTF. Combining the CDR3 with reference TRBV7-8 and TRBJ1-2 gives the whole variable domain GAGVSQSPRYKVAKRGQDVALRCDPISGHVSLFWYQQALGQGPEFLTYFQNEAQLDKSGLPSDRFFAERPEGSVSTLKIQRTQQEDSAVYLCASSPARATNYGYTFGSGTRLTVV.

The CDR3 region is CASSFSSTQRGQPQHF. The CDR3 nucleotides are TGTGCCAGCAGCTTCAGTTCCACTCAGAGGGGGCAGCCCCAGCATTTT. This sequence joins TRBV7-2 and TRBJ1-5; D perhaps matches TRBD1 (6 bases). Germline CDR1 is SGHTA and CDR2 is FQGNSA. Trimming took 3 bases from V and 7 from J, leaving 19 bases between them. The length of the CDR3 is 16 residues.

The CDR3 coding sequence is TGTGCCAGCAGCTTAGGGACAGGGATGTCGGGAGAGCAGTACTTC. Its protein product is CASSLGTGMSGEQYF. This chain joins TRBV7-8 and TRBJ2-7, with 8 bases matching TRBD1. The CDR3 has 15 residues. Germline loops: CDR1 SGHVS, CDR2 FQNEAQ. V was clipped by 1 base and J by 7 bases; unmatched bases: 9.

This CDR3 reads CATTGQVNTEAFF. The CDR3, as DNA: TGTGCCACCACTGGACAAGTGAACACTGAAGCTTTCTTT. The rearrangement uses TRBV24-1 and TRBJ1-1; D might be TRBD1 (5 bases). The germline gives CDR1 KGHDR, CDR2 SFDVKD. The CDR3 runs 13 residues. Trimming took 8 bases from V and 0 from J, leaving 9 bases between them.

The gene calls are TRBV9 and TRBJ2-5; 11 positions match TRBD2. Germline V CDR1 and CDR2: SGDLS, YYNGEE. The CDR3 is made up of 16 amino acids. Unmatched junction bases numbered 10, after V lost 4 bases and J lost 5 bases. The CDR3: CASSPEIAGGVETQYF. The CDR3 nucleotides read TGTGCCAGCAGCCCAGAGATAGCGGGAGGGGTCGAGACCCAGTACTTC.

The chain employs TRBV19 and TRBJ2-7; 10 bases line up with TRBD1. The CDR3 is 14 residues long. Losses at the gene ends were 8 bases for V and 1 base for J; bases not matched to a gene: 5. The germline gives CDR1 LNHDA, CDR2 SQIVND (reference sequence). The DNA of the CDR3 is TGTGCCAGTGGGGACAGGGGACGATCCTACGAGCAGTACTTC. This gives the protein CASGDRGRSYEQYF.

The chain has TRBV9 and TRBJ2-2, with 10 bases aligning to TRBD2. This CDR3 is 18 amino acids long. CDR1 is SGDLS and CDR2 is YYNGEE in the germline V gene. The V segment lost 4 bases and the J segment 4 bases; nucleotides outside the gene matches: 13. CDR3 in DNA: TGTGCCAGCAGCACCCAGGGAGGGCTAGCGGGAGCCACCGGGGAGCTGTTTTTT. This encodes CASSTQGGLAGATGELFF.

The V gene is TRBV28, the J gene TRBJ1-2; 10 bases are a match to TRBD1. V lost 5 bases, J lost 4 bases, and 7 bases stayed unmatched. The CDR3 length is 15 residues. Germline loops: CDR1 MDHEN, CDR2 SYDVKM. CDR3 coding DNA: TGTGCCAGCAGTGAGGGACAGGGGTTCGGCTATGGCTACACCTTC. Its translation is CASSEGQGFGYGYTF.

V gene TRBV5-1 combines with J gene TRBJ1-5; no reliable D call. Germline loops: CDR1 SGHRS, CDR2 YFSETQ. V was cut by 0 bases and J by 6 bases, with 7 bases left in between. The CDR3 consists of 13 residues. The CDR3 protein is CASSLDGLQPQHF. The CDR3 DNA reads as TGCGCCAGCAGCTTGGATGGGCTTCAGCCCCAGCATTTT.

V gene TRBV4-1 combines with J gene TRBJ1-2, with D unclear. Germline V gene sequence: CDR1 MGHRA, CDR2 YSYEKL. Trimming cost V 0 bases and J 4 bases, with 6 bases left between them. The CDR3 totals 13 residues. The CDR3 region has the DNA TGCGCCAGCAGCCAAGAAGGCGGCTATGGCTACACCTTC. Translation: CASSQEGGYGYTF.

This clone was observed once. The J gene is TRBJ1-2, the V gene TRBV2; 8 bases are a match to TRBD1. With 6 bases clipped from V and 5 bases from J, the junction kept 2 bases outside the gene matches. This CDR3 is 12 amino acids long. Germline CDR1 SNHLY, CDR2 FYNNEI. The CDR3 loop reads CASSDRGYGYTF. The CDR3 coding sequence is TGTGCCAGCAGCGACAGGGGTTATGGCTACACCTTC.

Only one count was recorded for this clone. The chain carries TRBV7-8 and TRBJ2-7; TRBD1 aligns across 12 bases. The CDR3 is 15 amino acids. Losses at the gene ends were 3 bases for V and 5 bases for J; bases not matched to a gene: 5. Looked up from germline, CDR1 is SGHVS and CDR2 is FQNEAQ. CDR3 bases: TGTGCCAGCAGCTTCCACGGGACAGGGGGCGACGAGCAGTACTTC. It translates to CASSFHGTGGDEQYF. Together with reference TRBV7-8 and TRBJ2-7, the CDR3 gives the full variable domain: GAGVSQSPRYKVAKRGQDVALRCDPISGHVSLFWYQQALGQGPEFLTYFQNEAQLDKSGLPSDRFFAERPEGSVSTLKIQRTQQEDSAVYLCASSFHGTGGDEQYFGPGTRLTVT.

The rearrangement uses TRBV16 and TRBJ2-1; the match to TRBD2 covers 7 bases. V was pared by 4 bases and J by 8 bases, with 11 bases of the junction left unmatched. This CDR3 comprises 15 residues. Germline values: CDR1 KGHSY, CDR2 FQNENV. The CDR3 loop reads CASSPEGGRLYEQFF. The CDR3 DNA is TGTGCCAGCAGCCCTGAGGGCGGGAGATTATATGAGCAGTTCTTC.

This chain uses TRBV12-3 or TRBV12-4 with TRBJ1-1, with D perhaps TRBD1 (6 bases). The CDR3 sequence is 13 residues long. V was trimmed by 5 bases and J by 5 bases, leaving 12 bases between them. The DNA for the CDR3 is TGTGCCAGCAGTAACACAGGGTCTACTGAAGCTTTCTTT. Protein product: CASSNTGSTEAFF.

The rearrangement links TRBV19 to TRBJ1-5; a possible D gene is TRBD1 (6 bases). The germline V gene encodes CDR1 LNHDA and CDR2 SQIVND (reference sequence). V lost 5 bases and J 7 bases, leaving 15 bases between the germline ends. This CDR3 spans 14 amino acids. The CDR3 protein is CASSLSQGRQPQHF. In DNA, the CDR3 is TGTGCCAGTAGTCTTTCACAGGGTCGGCAGCCCCAGCATTTT.

The rearrangement uses TRBV18 and TRBJ2-7; TRBD2 matches at 9 bases. The germline CDR1 and CDR2 sequences are KGHSH and LQKENI. The CDR3 has 15 residues. V dropped 2 bases and J dropped 2; count of bases not matched to a gene: 4. CDR3: CASSPWPSGTYEQYF. DNA of the CDR3: TGTGCCAGCTCACCATGGCCTAGCGGGACCTACGAGCAGTACTTC.

V usage is TRBV27 and J usage is TRBJ1-5, with TRBD1 identical over 9 bases. CDR1 MNHEY and CDR2 SMNVEV come from the germline V gene (reference sequence). With V trimmed by 9 bases and J by 0 bases, 6 bases remained unmatched. This CDR3 has 15 residues. CDR3 DNA: TGTGCCAGTCGACAGGGGGTTTATAGCAATCAGCCCCAGCATTTT. Protein: CASRQGVYSNQPQHF.

The chain combines TRBV28 with TRBJ2-7; TRBD2 matches at 14 bases. Per germline, CDR1 MDHEN and CDR2 SYDVKM. J gave up 6 bases and V 6 bases, and 4 bases lay outside the gene matches. This CDR3 is built from 14 residues. This chain's CDR3 is CASSIGTSGGEQYF. CDR3 coding DNA: TGTGCCAGCAGCATAGGGACTAGCGGGGGCGAGCAGTACTTC.

The chain is built from TRBV10-3 and TRBJ2-7, with 7 bases that match TRBD2. Germline V gene sequence: CDR1 ENHRY, CDR2 SYGVKD. Trimming removed 9 bases from V and 0 bases from J; junction bases left unmatched: 5. CDR3 size: 13 residues. CDR3 amino acids: CAISGTTSYEQYF. CDR3 in DNA: TGTGCCATTTCCGGGACTACCTCCTACGAGCAGTACTTC.